This T cell receptor (beta chain) originates from a study of Ad26.COV2.S vaccination and SARS-CoV-2 variants. Study outcomes and limitations: Breadth of non-spike TCRs did not differ between vaccinees and placebo recipients.

CDR3 length equals 14 residues. Germline V gives CDR1 ENHRY, CDR2 SYGVKD. The V and J ends lost 5 bases and 0 bases respectively, with 10 bases between them. Data came from immunoSEQ multiplex PCR; TCRdb stores just in-frame clones and leaves some out. Of under 550,000 clones in the sample, approximately 92% were seen once. Treatment described: 15 to 20 received Ad26.COV2.S at low or high dose, single or two shots; about 5 received placebo; per-sample allocation not given. The investigators took samples on day 63 after the first vaccine or placebo injection. Concerning this clone: The antigen is not known.

This receptor was obtained from a person between 18 and 59 years old who received the Ad26.COV2.S COVID-19 vaccine or a placebo. The specimen was peripheral blood, collected in a trial of Ad26.COV2.S vaccine versus placebo. The chain recombines TRBV10-3 with TRBJ1-2; D unclear. The CDR3 reads CAISSSISNYGYTF. The DNA for the CDR3 is TGTGCCATCAGTTCCAGCATTTCTAACTATGGCTACACCTTC.